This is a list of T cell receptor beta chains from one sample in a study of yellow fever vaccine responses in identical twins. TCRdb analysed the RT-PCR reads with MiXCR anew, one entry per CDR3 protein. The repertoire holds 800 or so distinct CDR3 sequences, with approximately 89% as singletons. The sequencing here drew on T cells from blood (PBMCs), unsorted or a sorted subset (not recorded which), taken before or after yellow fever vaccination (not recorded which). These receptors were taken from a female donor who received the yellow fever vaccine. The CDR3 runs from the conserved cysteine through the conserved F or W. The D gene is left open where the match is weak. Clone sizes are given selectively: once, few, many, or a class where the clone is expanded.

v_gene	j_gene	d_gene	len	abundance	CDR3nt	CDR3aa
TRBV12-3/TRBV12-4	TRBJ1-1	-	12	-	TGTGCCAGCACCGCGTACCCTACTGAAGCTTTCTTT	CASTAYPTEAFF
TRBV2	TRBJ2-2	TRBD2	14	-	TGTGCCAGCAGTCTGTCGGGGGGCACCGGGGAGCTGTTTTTT	CASSLSGGTGELFF
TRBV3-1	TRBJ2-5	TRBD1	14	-	TGTGCCAGCAGCCTAGGACAGGGTGGGGAGACCCAGTACTTC	CASSLGQGGETQYF
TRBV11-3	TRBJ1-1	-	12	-	TGTGCCAGCAGCTTAGTCCGCACTGAAGCTTTCTTT	CASSLVRTEAFF
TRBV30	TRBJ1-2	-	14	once	TGTGCCTGGAGTGTATTGGCAGGGAACTATGGCTACACCTTC	CAWSVLAGNYGYTF
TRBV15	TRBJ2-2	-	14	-	TGTGCCACCAGCAAGTGGGTGGCTCCCGGGGAGCTGTTTTTT	CATSKWVAPGELFF
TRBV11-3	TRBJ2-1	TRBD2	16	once	TGTGCCAGCAGCTCCCGGACTAGCGGGGGTCGGAATGAGCAGTTCTTC	CASSSRTSGGRNEQFF
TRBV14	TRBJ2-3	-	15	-	TGTGCCAGCAGCCAAGGGGGACTCCGCACAGATACGCAGTATTTT	CASSQGGLRTDTQYF
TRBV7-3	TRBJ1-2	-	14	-	TGTGCCAGCAGTCCCGGACTCTCGACCTATGGCTACACCTTC	CASSPGLSTYGYTF
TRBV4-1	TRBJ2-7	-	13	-	TGCGCCAGCGGCCCCGACTACCCCTACGAGCAGTACTTC	CASGPDYPYEQYF
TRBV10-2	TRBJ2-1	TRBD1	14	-	TGCGCCAGCAGTGAGCAGGGGGTCTACAATGAGCAGTTCTTC	CASSEQGVYNEQFF
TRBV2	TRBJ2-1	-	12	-	TGTGCCAGCAGTGTGTTGAGTAATGAGCAGTTCTTC	CASSVLSNEQFF
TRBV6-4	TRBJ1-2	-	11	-	TGTGCCAGCAGTGACAACTATGGCTACACCTTC	CASSDNYGYTF
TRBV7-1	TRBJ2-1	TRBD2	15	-	TGTGCCAGCAGCTTTCTAGCGGGAGCCTACAATGAGCAGTTCTTC	CASSFLAGAYNEQFF
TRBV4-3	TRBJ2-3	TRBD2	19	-	TGCGCCAGCAGCCAAGATCAGGGGACTAGCGGGGGGAGGACAGATACGCAGTATTTT	CASSQDQGTSGGRTDTQYF
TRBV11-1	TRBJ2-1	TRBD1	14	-	TGTGCCAGCACCGGGACAGGGAGGGGCGATGAGCAGTTCTTC	CASTGTGRGDEQFF
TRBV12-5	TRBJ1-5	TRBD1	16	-	TGTGCTAGTGGGACCGGGACAGTGGCCCCAAATCAGCCCCAGCATTTT	CASGTGTVAPNQPQHF
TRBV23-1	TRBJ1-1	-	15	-	TGCGCCAGCAGTCAATCCGGGGGAGGGGGTGGTCCAGTTTTCTTT	CASSQSGGGGGPVFF
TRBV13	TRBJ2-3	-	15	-	TGTGCCAGCAGATCCGAGAGCGGACGCACAGATACGCAGTATTTT	CASRSESGRTDTQYF
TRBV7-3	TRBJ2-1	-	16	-	TGTGCCAGCAGCTTAACAGGACTAGGGGGATACAATGAGCAGTTCTTC	CASSLTGLGGYNEQFF
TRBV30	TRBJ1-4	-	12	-	TGTGCCTCTTGGGGTTTTAATGAAAACCTGTTTTTT	CASWGFNENLFF
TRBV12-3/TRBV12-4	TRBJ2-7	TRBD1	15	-	TGTGCCAGCAGTAAATTTACAGGGGAACCCTACGAGCAGTACTTC	CASSKFTGEPYEQYF
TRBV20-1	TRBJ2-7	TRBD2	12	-	TGCATTGTCGGACTAGCGGGAGGCGAGCAGTACTTC	CIVGLAGGEQYF
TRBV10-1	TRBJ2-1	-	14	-	TGCGCCAGCAGTGCAGGGGCCTCCTACAATGAGCAGTTCTTC	CASSAGASYNEQFF
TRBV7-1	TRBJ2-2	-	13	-	TGTGCCAGCAGCTCCACGAACACCGGGGAGCTGTTTTTT	CASSSTNTGELFF
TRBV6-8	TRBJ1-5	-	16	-	TGTGCCAAGTCGAGTCTCAGGGTCGCCGGCAATCAGCCCCAGCATTTT	CAKSSLRVAGNQPQHF
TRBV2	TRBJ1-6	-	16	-	TGTGCCAGCAGTGACCCACAGGGTGGAGGTAATTCACCCCTCCACTTT	CASSDPQGGGNSPLHF
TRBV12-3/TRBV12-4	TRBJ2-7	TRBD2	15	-	TGTGCCAGCACGAGGACGGAAGCGGGAGCGGACGAGCAGTACTTC	CASTRTEAGADEQYF
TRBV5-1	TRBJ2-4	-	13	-	TGCGCCAGCAGTTCTCAGAAGGCAAACATTCAGTACTTC	CASSSQKANIQYF
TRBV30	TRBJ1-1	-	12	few	TGTGCCTGGAGTGTTTTTAGAACGGGAGCTTTCTTT	CAWSVFRTGAFF
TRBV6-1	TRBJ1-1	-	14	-	TGTGCCAGCAGGGCGGACATGTGGAACACTGAAGCTTTCTTT	CASRADMWNTEAFF
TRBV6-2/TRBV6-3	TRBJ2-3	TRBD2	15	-	TGTGCCAGCAGCTACGGACTAGTCAACACAGATACGCAGTATTTT	CASSYGLVNTDTQYF
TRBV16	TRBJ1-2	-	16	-	TGTGCCAGCAGCCAATCTAGTCTGTCAGCTAACTATGGCTACACCTTC	CASSQSSLSANYGYTF
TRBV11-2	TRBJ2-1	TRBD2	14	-	TGTGCCAGCAGGAATAGCGGGGGACGTAATGAGCAGTTCTTC	CASRNSGGRNEQFF
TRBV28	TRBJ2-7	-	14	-	TGTGCCAGCAGTTCACGACCGTCTCCTGGGGAGCAGTACTTC	CASSSRPSPGEQYF
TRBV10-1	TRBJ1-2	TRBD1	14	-	TGCGCCAGCAGTCCTGACAGGGGCGGCTATGGCTACACCTTC	CASSPDRGGYGYTF
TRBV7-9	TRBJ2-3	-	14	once	TGTGCCAGCAGCTTATTGGGCGGCACAGATACGCAGTATTTT	CASSLLGGTDTQYF
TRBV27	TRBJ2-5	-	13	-	TGTGCCAGCAGTTTACTCCTAGGAGAGACCCAGTACTTC	CASSLLLGETQYF
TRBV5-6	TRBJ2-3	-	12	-	TGTGCCAGCAGCTTACGGACAGATACGCAGTATTTT	CASSLRTDTQYF
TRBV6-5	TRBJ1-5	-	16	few	TGTGCCAGCAGTTACTCGGACCATCTTGTCAATCAGCCCCAGCATTTT	CASSYSDHLVNQPQHF
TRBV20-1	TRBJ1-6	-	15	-	TGCAGTGCCCCCTTACCCACCATCGGTAATTCACCCCTCCACTTT	CSAPLPTIGNSPLHF
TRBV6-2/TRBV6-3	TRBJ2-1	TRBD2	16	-	TGTGCCAGCAGTTACTCGGAGCGGGGGGGCCTCAATGAGCAGTTCTTC	CASSYSERGGLNEQFF
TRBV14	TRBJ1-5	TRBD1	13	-	TGTGCCAGCAGCCAGACAGGGGAGAAGCCCCAGCATTTT	CASSQTGEKPQHF
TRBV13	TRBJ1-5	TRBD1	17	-	TGTGCCAGCAGCCCTAGGACAGGGCTCGGAAGCAATCAGCCCCAGCATTTT	CASSPRTGLGSNQPQHF
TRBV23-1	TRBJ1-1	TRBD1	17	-	TGCGCCAGCAGTCAATCAATCCCCGGACAGGGGAACACTGAAGCTTTCTTT	CASSQSIPGQGNTEAFF